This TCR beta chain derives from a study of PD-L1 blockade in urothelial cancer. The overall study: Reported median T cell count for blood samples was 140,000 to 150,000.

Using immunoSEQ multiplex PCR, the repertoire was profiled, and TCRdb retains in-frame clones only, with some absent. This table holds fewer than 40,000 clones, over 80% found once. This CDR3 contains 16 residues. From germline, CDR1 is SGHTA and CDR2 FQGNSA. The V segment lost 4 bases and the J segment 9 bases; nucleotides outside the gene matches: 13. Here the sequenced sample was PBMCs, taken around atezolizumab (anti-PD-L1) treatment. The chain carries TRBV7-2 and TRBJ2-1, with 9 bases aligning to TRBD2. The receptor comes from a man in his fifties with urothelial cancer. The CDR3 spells CASSSRGWRGGFEQFF. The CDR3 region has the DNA TGTGCCAGCAGCTCCCGTGGCTGGCGGGGGGGCTTTGAGCAGTTCTTC.